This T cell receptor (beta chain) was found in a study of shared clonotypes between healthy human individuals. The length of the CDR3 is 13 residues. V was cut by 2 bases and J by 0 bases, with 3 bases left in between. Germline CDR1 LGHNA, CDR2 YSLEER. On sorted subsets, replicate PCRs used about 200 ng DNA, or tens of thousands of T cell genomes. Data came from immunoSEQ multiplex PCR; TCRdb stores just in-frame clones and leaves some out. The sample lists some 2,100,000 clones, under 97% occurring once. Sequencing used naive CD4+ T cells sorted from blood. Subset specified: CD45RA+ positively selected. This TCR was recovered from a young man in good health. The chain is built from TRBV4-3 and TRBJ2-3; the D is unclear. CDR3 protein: CASSQFSTDTQYF. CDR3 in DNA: TGCGCCAGCAGCCAATTCAGCACAGATACGCAGTATTTT.